This TCR beta chain was sequenced for a study of blood T cell repertoires in COVID-19. CDR1 and CDR2 from the germline V gene are SGHVS and FNYEAQ. This CDR3 has 21 amino acids. The V gene end was trimmed by 4 bases and the J gene end by 4 bases; junction bases not matched to a gene: 20. Method: immunoSEQ multiplex PCR; TCRdb's copy keeps in-frame clones and lacks some. The sample lists more than 250,000 clones, around nine tenths occurring once. Recovery meant two consecutive negative NP/OP PCR tests, professional clearance, or resolved symptoms. The chain employs TRBV7-6 and TRBJ2-6, with 9 bases identical to TRBD1. The sequencing sample was made of PBMCs or T cells enriched from blood (not recorded which). The receptor comes from a woman younger than 45 who had recovered from COVID-19. Written as DNA, the CDR3 is TGTGCCAGCAGCTCCCCTCGATCCCAGGGACAGGGTACGGGAGGGGCCAACGTCCTGACTTTC. Its translation: CASSSPRSQGQGTGGANVLTF. The full variable domain, in which reference TRBV7-6 and TRBJ2-6 provide the parts outside the CDR3, is GAGVSQSPRYKVTKRGQDVALRCDPISGHVSLYWYRQALGQGPEFLTYFNYEAQQDKSGLPNDRFSAERPEGSISTLTIQRTEQRDSAMYRCASSSPRSQGQGTGGANVLTFGAGSRLTVL.